The 22 T cell receptor beta chains presented below share a single source sample, sequenced in a study of beta chain features in type 1 diabetes. The isolated RNA, all of it, was reverse transcribed, so expressed TCRB transcripts were what got sequenced. Generated by immunoSEQ multiplex PCR, the TCRdb table keeps only in-frame clones and is missing some. The repertoire includes 600,000 to 650,000 clones, roughly a sixth of them detected once, and 0.093% sits in the top ten. Sequencing was performed on naive CD4+ T cells from blood. The receptor set was obtained from a man between 18 and 35 years old in good health.

CDR3 amino acids: CASSRTGAYNEQFF. The CDR3 nucleotides read TGTGCCAGCAGCCGGACAGGGGCTTACAATGAGCAGTTCTTC. The chain has TRBV7-9 and TRBJ2-1; 9 bases map to TRBD1. The germline gives CDR1 SEHNR, CDR2 FQNEAQ (reference sequence). V dropped 5 bases and J dropped 4; count of bases not matched to a gene: 3. The CDR3 is 14 amino acids.

In this sample, this clone turned up a few times. The chain employs TRBV5-1 and TRBJ2-2; TRBD2 might be the D (6 bases). CDR1 and CDR2 from the germline V gene are SGHRS and YFSETQ. V was cut by 4 bases and J by 2 bases, with 12 bases left in between. The CDR3 extends over 15 amino acids. In DNA, the CDR3 is TGCGCCAGCAGCCCCCTCGGGGGAAACACCGGGGAGCTGTTTTTT. Its protein is CASSPLGGNTGELFF. The full variable domain, with the rest looked up from reference TRBV5-1 and TRBJ2-2, is KAGVTQTPRYLIKTRGQQVTLSCSPISGHRSVSWYQQTPGQGLQFLFEYFSETQRNKGNFPGRFSGRQFSNSRSEMNVSTLELGDSALYLCASSPLGGNTGELFFGEGSRLTVL.

This clone was seen more than once but under ten times. This chain connects TRBV21-1 to TRBJ1-1. TRBV21-1 constitutes a pseudogene. CDR3 size: 14 residues. CDR3 nucleotide sequence: TGTGCCAGCAGCCAAGCCCCCGGATACACTGAAGCTTTCTTT. It translates to CASSQAPGYTEAFF.

The rearrangement joins TRBV7-3 to TRBJ1-4; 9 nucleotides align to TRBD1. Unmatched junction bases numbered 2, after V lost 5 bases and J lost 7 bases. Germline V gene data show CDR1 as SGHTA and CDR2 as FQGTGA. The CDR3 contains 13 residues. The chain's CDR3 is CASSPGQGEKLFF. CDR3 DNA sequence: TGTGCCAGCAGCCCGGGACAGGGTGAAAAACTGTTTTTT.

The chain is built from TRBV5-4 and TRBJ1-2; 9 bases line up with TRBD1. From germline, CDR1 is SGHNT and CDR2 YYREEE (reference sequence). The V segment lost 4 bases and the J segment 4 bases; nucleotides outside the gene matches: 8. This CDR3 comprises 15 residues. The CDR3 protein is CASSPGQGSVYGYTF. The CDR3 DNA sequence: TGTGCCAGCAGCCCGGGACAGGGCTCTGTCTATGGCTACACCTTC.

This sequence joins TRBV9 and TRBJ2-5; no clear D gene. This CDR3 has 15 amino acids. V lost 4 bases to trimming and J lost 2 bases, with 15 bases between them. The germline gives CDR1 SGDLS, CDR2 YYNGEE. CDR3 residues: CASSSPSHSQETQYF. Here the CDR3 DNA reads TGTGCCAGCAGCTCCCCCTCACACTCGCAAGAGACCCAGTACTTC.

This chain connects TRBV28 to TRBJ2-3, with no clear D. CDR1 MDHEN and CDR2 SYDVKM come from the germline V gene. V was cut by 3 bases and J by 2 bases, with 6 bases left in between. This CDR3 is built from 13 residues. CDR3 amino acids: CASSLTPTDTQYF. CDR3 DNA: TGTGCCAGCAGTTTGACCCCCACAGATACGCAGTATTTT.

The rearrangement uses TRBV5-4 and TRBJ2-1, with 9 bases that match TRBD1. The germline V gene has CDR1 SGHNT and CDR2 YYREEE (reference sequence). After removal of 4 bases from V and 2 bases from J, the junction contained 7 bases not matched to a gene. This CDR3 is built from 16 residues. This CDR3 reads CASSAWGQGTYNEQFF. The DNA of the CDR3 is TGTGCCAGCAGCGCCTGGGGACAGGGCACCTACAATGAGCAGTTCTTC. The variable domain in full, with the rest retrieved from reference TRBV5-4 and TRBJ2-1, is ETGVTQSPTHLIKTRGQQVTLRCSSQSGHNTVSWYQQALGQGPQFIFQYYREEENGRGNFPPRFSGLQFPNYSSELNVNALELDDSALYLCASSAWGQGTYNEQFFGPGTRLTVL.

This clone was detected a few times. The V gene is TRBV7-8, the J gene TRBJ2-1; D is unresolved. CDR3 size: 15 residues. The V gene lost 8 bases and the J gene lost 5 bases, with 19 bases spanning the gap. Germline lookup yields CDR1 SGHVS and CDR2 FQNEAQ. The CDR3 loop reads CASRALRVEDNEQFF. CDR3 in DNA: TGTGCCAGCCGCGCGTTAAGGGTCGAGGACAATGAGCAGTTCTTC.

This clone was counted between two and nine times. The V gene is TRBV19, the J gene TRBJ2-7; 9 positions agree with TRBD1. The trim removed 6 bases at V and 1 base at J, leaving 7 bases unmatched. The CDR3 covers 15 residues. The germline CDR1 and CDR2 sequences are LNHDA and SQIVND (reference sequence). This CDR3 reads CASRVTGGASYEQYF. CDR3 bases: TGTGCCAGTAGAGTTACAGGGGGCGCTTCCTACGAGCAGTACTTC.

The V call is TRBV4-1, the J call TRBJ1-5; 7 nucleotides line up with TRBD1. The CDR3 extends over 18 amino acids. Unmatched junction bases numbered 19, after V lost 6 bases and J lost 5 bases. The germline V gene has CDR1 MGHRA and CDR2 YSYEKL. CDR3 loop: CASSPLIGTGATHQPQHF. CDR3 in DNA: TGCGCCAGCAGTCCCCTGATCGGCACAGGGGCGACCCATCAGCCCCAGCATTTT.

The V call is TRBV2, the J call TRBJ2-2; D ambiguous. The germline V gene encodes CDR1 SNHLY and CDR2 FYNNEI. The CDR3 is made up of 14 amino acids. V lost 2 bases and J 6 bases, leaving 10 bases between the germline ends. The CDR3 nucleotides are TGTGCCAGCAGTGAAAACTGGCGCCCCGGGGAGCTGTTTTTT. Its protein product is CASSENWRPGELFF.

V gene TRBV2 combines with J gene TRBJ2-7, with 8 nucleotides matching TRBD1. Per the germline V gene, CDR1 is SNHLY and CDR2 is FYNNEI. V gave up 3 bases and J gave up 3 bases; unmatched junction bases: 10. The CDR3 is 16 amino acids. For the CDR3, the DNA is TGTGCCAGCAGTGAGGCCAGGGGGCGAAGGCACTACGAGCAGTACTTC. Translation gives CASSEARGRRHYEQYF.

This clone was counted a few times. The genes are TRBV5-1 and TRBJ1-1; D is undetermined. V gave up 0 bases and J gave up 4 bases, with 7 bases separating them. CDR1 SGHRS and CDR2 YFSETQ come from the germline V gene. The CDR3 has 13 residues. CDR3 DNA sequence: TGCGCCAGCAGCTTGGAGAGGGCCACTGAAGCTTTCTTT. Its translation: CASSLERATEAFF.

The chain recombines TRBV4-2 with TRBJ2-3; D remains ambiguous. The CDR3 has 13 amino acids. The germline CDR1 and CDR2 sequences are LGHNA and YNFKEQ. V shed 0 bases and J shed 7 bases, with 8 bases lying between them. The CDR3 DNA reads as TGTGCCAGCAGCCAAGATGGAAGTCATACGCAGTATTTT. This gives the protein CASSQDGSHTQYF.

In DNA, the CDR3 is TGCGCCAGCAGCCAAGGAAGACAGGGGTGGGAAAAACTGTTTTTT. It codes for CASSQGRQGWEKLFF. The rearrangement joins TRBV4-1 to TRBJ1-4; 8 bases align to TRBD1. The CDR3 has 15 amino acids. Trimming at V came to 1 base and at J to 8 bases, leaving 6 bases not matched to a gene. The germline V gene has CDR1 MGHRA and CDR2 YSYEKL.

This clone was seen a few times. This chain joins TRBV28 and TRBJ2-6, with D possibly being TRBD2 (6 bases). V was cut by 11 bases and J by 0 bases, with 11 bases left in between. Per germline, CDR1 MDHEN and CDR2 SYDVKM. This CDR3 spans 14 amino acids. This CDR3 is CAGGTPSGANVLTF. The DNA of the CDR3 is TGTGCCGGAGGGACCCCCTCTGGGGCCAACGTCCTGACTTTC.

This clone was found a few times. The genes are TRBV7-3 and TRBJ1-2; perhaps TRBD1 as D (5 bases). V shed 5 bases and J shed 4 bases, with 17 bases lying between them. Germline lookup yields CDR1 SGHTA and CDR2 FQGTGA. CDR3 size: 15 residues. The chain's CDR3 is CASSPLGGAGYGYTF. The CDR3 DNA reads TGTGCCAGCAGCCCCCTGGGTGGGGCTGGCTATGGCTACACCTTC.

This sequence joins TRBV30 and TRBJ2-2; the match to TRBD2 covers 7 bases. The CDR3 has 16 amino acids. Germline V gene lookup returns CDR1 GTSNPN and CDR2 SVGIG (reference sequence). J lost 2 bases, V lost 2 bases, and 8 bases had no gene match. The CDR3 DNA is TGTGCCTGGAGTTCCCGGCAAGCGGGAAACACCGGGGAGCTGTTTTTT. This translates into CAWSSRQAGNTGELFF.

This clone was observed a handful of times. V gene TRBV6-6 combines with J gene TRBJ2-1, with 7 positions matching TRBD2. V gave up 6 bases and J gave up 9 bases; unmatched junction bases: 5. Germline loops: CDR1 MNHNY, CDR2 SVGAGI (reference sequence). The CDR3 loop spans 12 amino acids. CDR3 in DNA: TGTGCCAGCAGGTGGTCGGGGGGTGAGCAGTTCTTC. Translated, it gives CASRWSGGEQFF.

The chain carries TRBV5-6 and TRBJ1-2; D not resolved. Deletions cut 1 base from V and 4 bases from J, with 11 bases between. This CDR3 is built from 14 residues. Germline CDR1 reads SGHDT; CDR2 reads YYEEEE. The CDR3 DNA follows: TGTGCCAGCAGCTTGTTCCAAGGGTTCTATGGCTACACCTTC. Its protein is CASSLFQGFYGYTF. The variable domain in full, completed from reference TRBV5-6 and TRBJ1-2, reads DAGVTQSPTHLIKTRGQQVTLRCSPKSGHDTVSWYQQALGQGPQFIFQYYEEEERQRGNFPDRFSGHQFPNYSSELNVNALLLGDSALYLCASSLFQGFYGYTFGSGTRLTVV.

This clone was detected a few times. The V call is TRBV29-1, the J call TRBJ1-1; 9 bases line up with TRBD1. Germline V gene lookup returns CDR1 SQVTM and CDR2 ANQGSEA. The CDR3 extends over 13 amino acids. With V trimmed by 4 bases and J by 5 bases, 5 bases remained unmatched. In DNA form, the CDR3 reads TGCAGCGTTGGTGACAGGGGGTGGACTGAAGCTTTCTTT. It yields the protein CSVGDRGWTEAFF.